This T cell receptor beta chain was captured by sequencing in a study of cytomegalovirus exposure and HLA in healthy donors. Regarding the study as a whole: A link between a missense DCLRE1C variant and TCR beta V- and J-gene trimming emerged from a later analysis.

About this clone itself: Antigen: not known. At one end the junction does not follow the germline gene, possibly because of a read error.

Primers for the PCR totalled 60 Vbeta and 13 Jbeta. Authors' analysis steps: As a later analysis found, there were roughly 80 million unique TCR beta chains, of which roughly 11 million were shared. Produced via immunoSEQ multiplex PCR; TCRdb's table is partial and in-frame only. V and J calls plus clone size are reproduced from that table; the DNA served to infer D and trimming. The sample lists about 160,000 clones, 79% occurring once. The CDR3 consists of 12 residues. In germline, CDR1 is SEHNR, CDR2 FQNEAQ (reference sequence). The TCR originated in a man between 35 and 55 years old in good health and CMV-seronegative. Sequencing used PBMCs. The chain combines TRBV7-9 with TRBJ1-2, with D hard to call. This CDR3 reads CSSSTQADGYTF. The DNA of the CDR3 is TGTTCCAGCAGCACTCAGGCTGACGGCTACACCTTC.